A selection of T cell receptor beta chains follows, all from one sample in a study of siplizumab effects on memory and regulatory T cells. Using immunoSEQ multiplex PCR, the repertoire was profiled, and TCRdb retains in-frame clones only, with some absent. Counted here are over 65,000 clones, 95% occurring once; the ten biggest clones make up approximately 18%. Input material: CD8+ T cells sorted from blood. The receptors come from a human donor in good health. Each CDR3 is given with its conserved first and last residue. The D gene is left open where the match is weak. Clone size is given for some rows only: seen once, a few or many times, or a class if the clone is expanded.

D: .; J: TRBJ2-7; size: .; V: TRBV9; DNA: TGTGCCAGCAGCGTAGGGACGGGACCCTACGAGCAGTACTTC; CDR3: CASSVGTGPYEQYF
D: .; J: TRBJ1-5; size: .; V: TRBV19; DNA: TGTGCCAGTAGTATTGGTCCGTTTCAGCCCCAGCATTTT; CDR3: CASSIGPFQPQHF
D: .; J: TRBJ2-3; size: .; V: TRBV28; DNA: TGTGCCAGCAGTTTATTGGGGCCCACAGATACGCAGTATTTT; CDR3: CASSLLGPTDTQYF
D: .; J: TRBJ2-7; size: .; V: TRBV7-9; DNA: TGTGCCAGCAGCTCGTGGGAGGAGCAGTACTTC; CDR3: CASSSWEEQYF
D: .; J: TRBJ2-1; size: .; V: TRBV28; DNA: TGTGCCAGCAGCTCCACTGAGCAGTTCTTC; CDR3: CASSSTEQFF
D: .; J: TRBJ1-3; size: .; V: TRBV5-8; DNA: TGTGCCAGCAGCTTGGGTAGGGGAACTGGAAACACCATATATTTT; CDR3: CASSLGRGTGNTIYF
D: .; J: TRBJ2-1; size: once; V: TRBV10-1; DNA: TGCGCCAGCAGTGAGTCCGAGGGGGGAGGGGCTGCCTACAATGAGCAGTTCTTC; CDR3: CASSESEGGGAAYNEQFF
D: .; J: TRBJ1-1; size: .; V: TRBV7-9; DNA: TGTGCCAGCAGCAAAGACTCCGGGGCAGGGATTAGGGGCGCTGAAGCTTTCTTT; CDR3: CASSKDSGAGIRGAEAFF
D: .; J: TRBJ2-1; size: .; V: TRBV5-1; DNA: TGCGCCAGCAGCTTGGCTCAGCGGGAGCAGTTCTTC; CDR3: CASSLAQREQFF
D: .; J: TRBJ2-1; size: .; V: TRBV4-1; DNA: TGCGCCAGCAGCCGAGTACGGCGGGGAGACAATGAGCAGTTCTTC; CDR3: CASSRVRRGDNEQFF
D: .; J: TRBJ1-1; size: .; V: TRBV28; DNA: TGTGCCAGCAGTTTTTCGGATTTTGAAGCTTTCTTT; CDR3: CASSFSDFEAFF
D: .; J: TRBJ2-7; size: .; V: TRBV27; DNA: TGTGCCAGCAGTTTATCTCGGGGTCCCTACGAGCAGTACTTC; CDR3: CASSLSRGPYEQYF
D: .; J: TRBJ2-1; size: .; V: TRBV4-1; DNA: TGCGCCAGCAGCCAAGGGTTTCCGGGCAGGGCCAATGAGCAGTTCTTC; CDR3: CASSQGFPGRANEQFF
D: TRBD1; J: TRBJ2-7; size: .; V: TRBV6-1; DNA: TGTGCCAGCAGTGATTGGGTAGGGGGCGGGTACGAGCAGTACTTC; CDR3: CASSDWVGGGYEQYF
D: TRBD1; J: TRBJ1-1; size: .; V: TRBV9; DNA: TGTGCCAGCAGCGCCTTCTCGACAGGGTTCGCTGAAGCTTTCTTT; CDR3: CASSAFSTGFAEAFF
D: TRBD2; J: TRBJ2-7; size: .; V: TRBV14; DNA: TGTGCCAGCAGCCAAGCCGGACTAGTGGGAAAGTACTTC; CDR3: CASSQAGLVGKYF
D: TRBD1; J: TRBJ2-7; size: .; V: TRBV28; DNA: TGTGCCAGCAGTTTAGGATACGGGACAGAGGACGAGCAGTACTTC; CDR3: CASSLGYGTEDEQYF
D: TRBD2; J: TRBJ2-1; size: .; V: TRBV7-3; DNA: TGTGCCAGCAGCTTTGGGACTAGCGGGCCCCAGCCCTACAATGAGCAGTTCTTC; CDR3: CASSFGTSGPQPYNEQFF
D: .; J: TRBJ2-7; size: .; V: TRBV28; DNA: TGTGCCAGCAGTTTACGGGAGTCGGGCGAGCAGTACTTC; CDR3: CASSLRESGEQYF
D: .; J: TRBJ1-1; size: few; V: TRBV7-9; DNA: TGTGCCAGCAGCTTACAAGGGAACACTGAAGCTTTCTTT; CDR3: CASSLQGNTEAFF
D: TRBD1; J: TRBJ2-2; size: .; V: TRBV9; DNA: TGTGCCAGCAGTAACAGGGGGCCGGCCGGGGAGCTGTTTTTT; CDR3: CASSNRGPAGELFF
D: TRBD2; J: TRBJ2-3; size: .; V: TRBV10-3; DNA: TGTGCCACGAGATTACTAGCGGAGGGACGCACAGATACGCAGTATTTT; CDR3: CATRLLAEGRTDTQYF
D: .; J: TRBJ1-2; size: once; V: TRBV29-1; DNA: TGCAGCGTTGAAAGGCCAGGCGATGGCTACACCTTC; CDR3: CSVERPGDGYTF
D: TRBD1; J: TRBJ2-7; size: .; V: TRBV9; DNA: TGTGCCAGCAGCGCAAGACAGGGAATGACGCAACACGAGCAGTACTTC; CDR3: CASSARQGMTQHEQYF
D: .; J: TRBJ2-1; size: .; V: TRBV6-1; DNA: TGTGCCAGCAGTGAACTAATAGACAGGTATAACAATGAGCAGTTCTTC; CDR3: CASSELIDRYNNEQFF
D: .; J: TRBJ1-3; size: .; V: TRBV4-1; DNA: TGCGCCAGCAGCCAAGATTGGGTAAATGGAAACACCATATATTTT; CDR3: CASSQDWVNGNTIYF
D: TRBD2; J: TRBJ2-7; size: .; V: TRBV7-6; DNA: TGTGCCAGCAGCGAAAAGATAGCGGGATCCTACGAGCAGTACTTC; CDR3: CASSEKIAGSYEQYF
D: TRBD1; J: TRBJ1-2; size: .; V: TRBV28; DNA: TGTGCCAGCAGTATCTTTCAGGGGGCGCCGGTTGGCTACACCTTC; CDR3: CASSIFQGAPVGYTF
D: TRBD2; J: TRBJ2-3; size: .; V: TRBV7-9; DNA: TGTGCCAGCAGCTCTAGCGGGACCACAGATACGCAGTATTTT; CDR3: CASSSSGTTDTQYF
D: TRBD1; J: TRBJ1-1; size: .; V: TRBV19; DNA: TGTGCCACCTCGCAGGGGGCTGAAGCTTTCTTT; CDR3: CATSQGAEAFF
D: TRBD2; J: TRBJ2-1; size: .; V: TRBV13; DNA: TGTGCCAGCAGCTTAGGGACTAGCGGGACCTACAATGAGCAGTTCTTC; CDR3: CASSLGTSGTYNEQFF
D: .; J: TRBJ2-7; size: .; V: TRBV5-5; DNA: TGTGCCAGCAGCTTGGGGGACCCCGAGCAGTACTTC; CDR3: CASSLGDPEQYF
D: TRBD1; J: TRBJ2-7; size: once; V: TRBV28; DNA: TGTGCCAGCAGTCTAGGGACAGGGGGCGAGCAGTACTTC; CDR3: CASSLGTGGEQYF
D: TRBD2; J: TRBJ2-7; size: .; V: TRBV29-1; DNA: TGCAGCGTGGGGACTAGCGGCTACGAGCAGTACTTC; CDR3: CSVGTSGYEQYF
D: TRBD2; J: TRBJ2-7; size: once; V: TRBV7-3; DNA: TGTGCCAGCAGCTTCCGGGACTACGCCTACGAGCAGTACTTC; CDR3: CASSFRDYAYEQYF
D: .; J: TRBJ2-1; size: .; V: TRBV13; DNA: TGTGCCAGCAGCCCGCCCACCTACAATGAGCAGTTCTTC; CDR3: CASSPPTYNEQFF
D: TRBD2; J: TRBJ2-1; size: .; V: TRBV5-8; DNA: TGTGCCAGCAGCTCATCGACTAGCGGGGGCCCCGGTGAGCAGTTCTTC; CDR3: CASSSSTSGGPGEQFF
D: .; J: TRBJ2-1; size: .; V: TRBV2; DNA: TGTGCCAGCAGTGGACGCGACAGCCCCTACAATGAGCAGTTCTTC; CDR3: CASSGRDSPYNEQFF
D: .; J: TRBJ2-7; size: .; V: TRBV4-1; DNA: TGCGCCAGCAGCCAAGGGCCTCCCTACGAGCAGTACTTC; CDR3: CASSQGPPYEQYF
D: TRBD2; J: TRBJ2-5; size: .; V: TRBV6-5; DNA: TGTGCCAGCAGCCCAACGGCGGGAGGGAAAGAGACCCAGTACTTC; CDR3: CASSPTAGGKETQYF
D: TRBD2; J: TRBJ2-3; size: .; V: TRBV9; DNA: TGTGCCAGCAGCGTAGGGATAGCGGGCCTCACAGATACGCAGTATTTT; CDR3: CASSVGIAGLTDTQYF